What follows are 26 T cell receptor beta chains derived from one specimen sequenced in a study of shared clonotypes between healthy human individuals. TCRdb's table, derived via immunoSEQ multiplex PCR, lists solely in-frame clones and lacks some. Here the sample spans about 1,500,000 clones, roughly 96% being singletons. Source material: naive CD4+ T cells sorted from blood. Noted subset: CD45RA+ positively selected. Receptors were obtained from a man between 25 and 39 years old in good health.

As concerns this clone: Other DNA sequences from this sample encode an identical CDR3 as well. The chain uses TRBV5-1 and TRBJ2-3; 9 positions match TRBD2. Germline V CDR1 and CDR2: SGHRS, YFSETQ. The CDR3 is 14 amino acids. V shed 3 bases, J shed 6 bases, and the junction held 5 bases outside the gene matches. CDR3 residues: CASSSLAGADTQYF. The CDR3 DNA follows: TGCGCCAGCAGCTCATTAGCGGGAGCCGATACGCAGTATTTT. The variable domain in full, with the rest retrieved from reference TRBV5-1 and TRBJ2-3, is KAGVTQTPRYLIKTRGQQVTLSCSPISGHRSVSWYQQTPGQGLQFLFEYFSETQRNKGNFPGRFSGRQFSNSRSEMNVSTLELGDSALYLCASSSLAGADTQYFGPGTRLTVL.

V gene TRBV2 combines with J gene TRBJ2-7, with TRBD1 as a possible D gene (5 bases). Germline CDR1 is SNHLY and CDR2 is FYNNEI. This CDR3 has 12 residues. The germline V and J ends were trimmed by 3 bases and 9 bases, with 12 bases remaining between them. CDR3 in DNA: TGTGCCAGCAGTGATCGCAGGGTATTGCAGTACTTC. Translation: CASSDRRVLQYF. Complete variable domain (other parts from reference TRBV2 and TRBJ2-7): EPEVTQTPSHQVTQMGQEVILRCVPISNHLYFYWYRQILGQKVEFLVSFYNNEISEKSEIFDDQFSVERPDGSNFTLKIRSTKLEDSAMYFCASSDRRVLQYFGPGTRLTVT.

CDR3 DNA sequence: TGTGCCAGCAGTATACTAGCGGGAGCAGATACGCAGTATTTT. Encoded protein: CASSILAGADTQYF. The chain carries TRBV27 and TRBJ2-3, with 11 bases lining up with TRBD2. Germline V CDR1 and CDR2: MNHEY, SMNVEV (reference sequence). Trimming removed 5 bases from V and 4 bases from J; junction bases left unmatched: 2. The CDR3 extends over 14 amino acids.

This chain uses TRBV29-1 with TRBJ1-1; 11 positions match TRBD1. Unmatched junction bases numbered 13, after V lost 6 bases and J lost 10 bases. Per the germline V gene, CDR1 is SQVTM and CDR2 is ANQGSEA. This CDR3 has 14 amino acids. As DNA, the CDR3 is TGCAGCGTGGGCCTGGACAGGGGGCATAGAGGAGCTTTCTTT. Translated, it gives CSVGLDRGHRGAFF.

The chain is built from TRBV5-5 and TRBJ2-7; 8 positions agree with TRBD1. The CDR3 covers 15 residues. CDR1 is SGHKS and CDR2 is YYEKEE in the germline V gene (reference sequence). V lost 4 bases, J lost 3 bases, and 9 bases stayed unmatched. In DNA form, the CDR3 reads TGTGCCAGCAGCGGAACCGGGACAGGAAACTACGAGCAGTACTTC. Its translation is CASSGTGTGNYEQYF.

This chain links TRBV5-5 with TRBJ1-2; D is ambiguous. The CDR3 loop spans 17 amino acids. Trimming pared 2 bases from V and 0 bases from J, leaving 17 bases between. Germline V CDR1 and CDR2: SGHKS, YYEKEE (reference sequence). CDR3 in DNA: TGTGCCAGCAGCTTTAGGACCTCCGGGATCACTAACTATGGCTACACCTTC. It specifies CASSFRTSGITNYGYTF. Filled out from reference TRBV5-5 and TRBJ1-2, the complete variable domain reads DAGVTQSPTHLIKTRGQQVTLRCSPISGHKSVSWYQQVLGQGPQFIFQYYEKEERGRGNFPDRFSARQFPNYSSELNVNALLLGDSALYLCASSFRTSGITNYGYTFGSGTRLTVV.

This clone was observed once. The V call is TRBV6-5, the J call TRBJ2-3; D call uncertain. V was cut by 8 bases and J by 6 bases, with 9 bases left in between. This CDR3 is built from 11 residues. Looked up from germline, CDR1 is MNHEY and CDR2 is SVGAGI. This CDR3 reads CASATLDTQYF. The CDR3 nucleotides read TGTGCCAGCGCGACATTGGATACGCAGTATTTT.

The rearrangement uses TRBV30 and TRBJ2-1; TRBD2 matches at 9 bases. Germline trimming cut 3 bases from V and 0 bases from J; bases unmatched to any gene: 3. CDR3 size: 15 residues. From germline, CDR1 is GTSNPN and CDR2 SVGIG (reference sequence). CDR3 in amino acids: CAWSLAGRSYNEQFF. As DNA, the CDR3 is TGTGCCTGGAGCCTAGCGGGGCGCTCCTACAATGAGCAGTTCTTC.

Concerning this clone: Within the sample, other DNA sequences also encode this same CDR3. The rearrangement links TRBV6-5 to TRBJ2-3, with D unclear. Trimming left V 2 bases short and J 0 bases short, with 6 bases between. Germline values: CDR1 MNHEY, CDR2 SVGAGI. This CDR3 comprises 14 residues. The DNA of the CDR3 is TGTGCCAGCAGTTACAGGAGCAGCACAGATACGCAGTATTTT. This gives the protein CASSYRSSTDTQYF.

The chain couples TRBV18 to TRBJ1-2; D gene ambiguous. V gave up 2 bases and J gave up 3 bases, with 13 bases separating them. There are 15 residues in the CDR3. The germline V gene encodes CDR1 KGHSH and CDR2 LQKENI. Here the CDR3 DNA reads TGTGCCAGCTCACCATCCGCGGACGTCCACTATGGCTACACCTTC. Translating gives CASSPSADVHYGYTF.

The chain recombines TRBV7-2 with TRBJ1-5; a weak D match, TRBD1 (5 bases). The CDR3 contains 13 residues. V was clipped by 5 bases and J by 4 bases, with 9 bases between them. Germline V gene lookup returns CDR1 SGHTA and CDR2 FQGNSA. The CDR3 coding sequence is TGTGCCAGCAGCCCCCAGGGTAATCAGCCCCAGCATTTT. This translates into CASSPQGNQPQHF.

This clone has only a few counts. The V and J genes are TRBV10-3 and TRBJ2-2; 10 bases match TRBD2. In germline, CDR1 is ENHRY, CDR2 SYGVKD. This CDR3 is 15 amino acids long. With 4 bases clipped from V and 3 bases from J, the junction kept 2 bases outside the gene matches. CDR3 sequence: CAISVLAGDTGELFF. The CDR3 DNA reads TGTGCCATCAGTGTCCTAGCGGGAGACACCGGGGAGCTGTTTTTT.

This chain links TRBV9 with TRBJ2-7, with TRBD2 matching over 14 bases. The V gene's germline CDR1 is SGDLS and CDR2 YYNGEE. The CDR3 consists of 15 residues. Losses at the gene ends were 4 bases for V and 6 bases for J; bases not matched to a gene: 6. In DNA, the CDR3 is TGTGCCAGCAGCAAAGCGGGACTAGCGGGAGCCGAGCAGTACTTC. It specifies CASSKAGLAGAEQYF. The full variable domain, in which reference TRBV9 and TRBJ2-7 provide the parts outside the CDR3, is DSGVTQTPKHLITATGQRVTLRCSPRSGDLSVYWYQQSLDQGLQFLIQYYNGEERAKGNILERFSAQQFPDLHSELNLSSLELGDSALYFCASSKAGLAGAEQYFGPGTRLTVT.

The V gene is TRBV19, the J gene TRBJ2-3, with TRBD1 identical over 10 bases. Germline V gene sequence: CDR1 LNHDA, CDR2 SQIVND (reference sequence). The CDR3 is 15 amino acids. V trimming: 4 bases; J trimming: 1 base; junction bases outside the gene matches: 2. The CDR3 reads CASSRGTGGTDTQYF. CDR3 bases: TGTGCCAGTAGTAGGGGGACAGGGGGCACAGATACGCAGTATTTT.

The V gene is TRBV29-1, the J gene TRBJ2-1; no definite D call. The germline gives CDR1 SQVTM, CDR2 ANQGSEA. CDR3 length: 14 amino acids. The germline V and J ends were trimmed by 7 bases and 1 base, with 14 bases remaining between them. CDR3 amino acids: CSGSNLRSYNEQFF. CDR3 sequence (DNA): TGCAGCGGATCAAACCTGAGGTCCTACAATGAGCAGTTCTTC.

V gene TRBV7-6 combines with J gene TRBJ2-5; 9 nucleotides align to TRBD1. Germline V lookup: CDR1 SGHVS, CDR2 FNYEAQ. After removal of 1 base from V and 4 bases from J, the junction contained 7 bases not matched to a gene. The CDR3 length is 16 residues. The CDR3: CASSLGLGTGRETQYF. The CDR3 coding sequence is TGTGCCAGCAGCTTAGGACTAGGGACAGGGAGAGAGACCCAGTACTTC.

The chain uses TRBV19 and TRBJ2-3, with D possibly being TRBD2 (6 bases). V lost 3 bases to trimming and J lost 3 bases, with 13 bases between them. The CDR3 contains 15 residues. Germline lookup yields CDR1 LNHDA and CDR2 SQIVND (reference sequence). The CDR3 loop is CASSIGGGITDTQYF. Here the CDR3 DNA reads TGTGCCAGTAGTATTGGTGGGGGGATTACAGATACGCAGTATTTT.

This chain uses TRBV18 with TRBJ1-1; weak D call: TRBD1 (6 bases). This CDR3 spans 17 amino acids. Trimming cost V 1 base and J 11 bases, with 26 bases left between them. Germline lookup yields CDR1 KGHSH and CDR2 LQKENI. The DNA of the CDR3 is TGTGCCAGCTCACCACGGGCAGGGGCATCGTCCCCACTATCGGCTTTCTTT. Its translation is CASSPRAGASSPLSAFF.

This rearrangement joins TRBV6-1 to TRBJ2-3, with 9 bases fitting TRBD1. The V and J ends lost 1 base and 3 bases, in that order; junction bases with no gene match: 2. Germline values: CDR1 MNHNS, CDR2 SASEGT. The CDR3 length is 15 residues. CDR3 residues: CASSEVDRGTDTQYF. In nucleotides, the CDR3 is TGTGCCAGCAGTGAAGTGGACAGGGGAACAGATACGCAGTATTTT.

The table lists this clone with a count of one. This chain uses TRBV4-2 with TRBJ1-3; 7 bases map to TRBD1. This CDR3 has 18 residues. CDR1 LGHNA and CDR2 YNFKEQ come from the germline V gene. The junction had 13 bases not matched to a gene; V was cut back by 4 bases and J by 1 base. The CDR3 reads CASSPNRQGLGSGNTIYF. The CDR3 DNA follows: TGTGCCAGCAGCCCGAACCGACAGGGTTTAGGGTCTGGAAACACCATATATTTT.

The chain carries TRBV19 and TRBJ2-7; a possible D gene is TRBD1 (6 bases). V lost 0 bases to trimming and J lost 5 bases, with 11 bases between them. Germline CDR1 and CDR2: LNHDA and SQIVND (reference sequence). CDR3 size: 14 residues. CDR3: CASSIEQGSDEQYF. As DNA, the CDR3 is TGTGCCAGTAGTATAGAACAGGGTTCGGACGAGCAGTACTTC.

The chain carries TRBV19 and TRBJ2-7, with 13 bases aligning to TRBD2. Germline V gene sequence: CDR1 LNHDA, CDR2 SQIVND (reference sequence). V shed 6 bases, J shed 6 bases, and the junction held 5 bases outside the gene matches. CDR3 size: 14 residues. CDR3 region: CASRAGLAGAEQYF. The CDR3 DNA reads as TGTGCCAGTAGGGCAGGACTAGCGGGAGCCGAGCAGTACTTC.

The V gene is TRBV11-2, the J gene TRBJ1-2; TRBD1 is a possible D gene (5 bases). Trimming shortened V by 5 bases and J by 8 bases, and 18 bases separated the two germline ends. Germline V gene data show CDR1 as SGHAT and CDR2 as FQNNGV. CDR3 length equals 14 residues. CDR3 DNA sequence: TGTGCCAGCAGCCCGAACAGGCCAACGGCGGGCTACACCTTC. Translated: CASSPNRPTAGYTF.

The V gene is TRBV28, the J gene TRBJ1-2, with 7 nucleotides matching TRBD1. This CDR3 contains 13 residues. Germline CDR1 reads MDHEN; CDR2 reads SYDVKM. V dropped 4 bases and J dropped 8; count of bases not matched to a gene: 7. The CDR3 reads CASSSTGEEGYTF. DNA for the CDR3: TGTGCCAGCAGTTCTACAGGGGAGGAGGGCTACACCTTC.

The rearrangement joins TRBV5-8 to TRBJ2-3; the D gene could be TRBD1 or TRBD2 (5 bases each). V was shortened by 3 bases and J by 1 base, with 15 bases between the two germline ends. The CDR3 length is 16 residues. Per germline, CDR1 SGHTS and CDR2 YDEGEE. This chain's CDR3 is CASSWGPGLGTDTQYF. The CDR3 DNA sequence: TGTGCCAGCAGCTGGGGACCGGGGCTCGGCACAGATACGCAGTATTTT.

V and J are TRBV9 and TRBJ2-1; D is perhaps TRBD2 (7 bases). There are 17 residues in the CDR3. Germline lookup yields CDR1 SGDLS and CDR2 YYNGEE. Between the trimmed V and J ends, which lost 0 bases and 2 bases, there was a span of 15 bases. CDR3 bases: TGTGCCAGCAGCGTAGGATCGGCGGGGGCGGCCTACAATGAGCAGTTCTTC. It translates to CASSVGSAGAAYNEQFF. Supplemented by reference TRBV9 and TRBJ2-1, the full variable domain reads DSGVTQTPKHLITATGQRVTLRCSPRSGDLSVYWYQQSLDQGLQFLIQYYNGEERAKGNILERFSAQQFPDLHSELNLSSLELGDSALYFCASSVGSAGAAYNEQFFGPGTRLTVL.